The 9 T cell receptor beta chains presented below share a single source sample, sequenced in a study of sequential checkpoint blockade in melanoma. The repertoire was sequenced with immunoSEQ multiplex PCR; TCRdb's copy has only in-frame clones and lacks some. The table includes fewer than 4,000 clones, roughly 55% detected once. As to treatment: randomized to nivolumab then ipilimumab (arm A) or the reverse (arm B). This specimen was CD8+ T cells sorted from blood (inferred from file names), taken from a patient given nivolumab and ipilimumab in sequence. These receptors were obtained from a human donor with melanoma.

This clone qualifies as large (0.1 to 1%). The chain is built from TRBV9 and TRBJ2-7, with D possibly TRBD2 on 5 matching bases. Trimming took 4 bases from V and 3 from J, leaving 11 bases between them. The CDR3 contains 13 residues. The germline V gene has CDR1 SGDLS and CDR2 YYNGEE. The CDR3 DNA reads as TGTGCCAGCAGCCCTGACACTAGCTACGAGCAGTACTTC. This translates into CASSPDTSYEQYF.

The chain combines TRBV4-1 with TRBJ2-7, with D possibly matching TRBD1 (6 bases). V lost 4 bases and J lost 2, with 12 bases in between. The length of the CDR3 is 14 residues. Germline CDR1 reads MGHRA; CDR2 reads YSYEKL. The CDR3 loop is CASSLGRGTYEQYF. The CDR3 DNA sequence: TGCGCCAGCAGCCTGGGCAGGGGAACCTACGAGCAGTACTTC.

V is TRBV29-1 and J is TRBJ2-3, with D maybe TRBD1 (6 bases). The germline gives CDR1 SQVTM, CDR2 ANQGSEA. The V end lost 6 bases, the J end lost 3 bases, and 10 bases lay between the germline ends. This CDR3 is 12 amino acids long. CDR3 amino acids: CSVGAGTDTQYF. CDR3 DNA sequence: TGCAGCGTGGGGGCAGGGACAGATACGCAGTATTTT.

The rearrangement joins TRBV5-1 to TRBJ2-7, with TRBD1 matching 9 bases. This CDR3 spans 16 amino acids. The trim removed 0 bases at V and 3 bases at J, leaving 7 bases unmatched. Germline assignment: CDR1 SGHRS and CDR2 YFSETQ. The CDR3 protein is CASSLARTGGLYEQYF. Here the CDR3 DNA reads TGCGCCAGCAGCTTGGCCCGAACAGGGGGCCTCTACGAGCAGTACTTC.

The chain links TRBV9 to TRBJ1-2; D possibly corresponds to TRBD1 (5 bases). The germline CDR1 and CDR2 sequences are SGDLS and YYNGEE. The CDR3 has 18 residues. Trimming removed 4 bases at V and 4 bases at J, with 26 bases between. The CDR3 DNA is TGTGCCAGCAGCTCCGCGGGGGGAGACCTTGAGGGCCTCTATGGCTACACCTTC. This gives the protein CASSSAGGDLEGLYGYTF.

The V gene is TRBV19, the J gene TRBJ2-4; 14 bases align to TRBD2. The CDR3 consists of 17 residues. Germline V gene sequence: CDR1 LNHDA, CDR2 SQIVND (reference sequence). V was clipped by 1 base and J by 7 bases; unmatched bases: 6. As DNA, the CDR3 is TGTGCCAGTAGTATAGGCCGGGGACTAGCGGGAGATAACATTCAGTACTTC. Amino acids: CASSIGRGLAGDNIQYF.

V gene TRBV9 combines with J gene TRBJ2-5; D may be TRBD1 (6 bases). This CDR3 is built from 14 residues. Germline V gives CDR1 SGDLS, CDR2 YYNGEE. Between the trimmed V and J ends, which lost 4 bases and 3 bases, there was a span of 13 bases. The CDR3 region has the DNA TGTGCCAGCAGCCCCGGACAGAACGAAGAGACCCAGTACTTC. This encodes CASSPGQNEETQYF.

By proportion, this clone is medium-sized (0.01 to 0.1%). The chain joins TRBV4-2 to TRBJ2-7, with 15 bases matching TRBD2. V lost 3 bases to trimming and J lost 7 bases; unmatched junction nucleotides: 1. The CDR3 covers 14 residues. CDR1 is LGHNA, CDR2 YNFKEQ, per germline. CDR3 coding DNA: TGTGCCAGCAGCCACGGACTAGCGGGAGGGGAGCAGTACTTC. Its protein is CASSHGLAGGEQYF.

This clone came up once. V and J are TRBV5-1 and TRBJ1-6; tentative D call: TRBD1 (5 bases). From germline, CDR1 is SGHRS and CDR2 YFSETQ. The CDR3 has 17 amino acids. The V gene lost 3 bases and the J gene lost 0 bases, with 13 bases spanning the gap. This chain's CDR3 is CASSSAGVSSYNSPLHF. The DNA for the CDR3 is TGCGCCAGCAGCTCAGCGGGGGTAAGCTCCTATAATTCACCCCTCCACTTT.